The entry below describes one T cell receptor (beta chain). Its specificity is unknown. These data originate in a study of PD-1 blockade in classical Hodgkin lymphoma. Time point indicated: newly diagnosed, previously untreated cHL patient sample. Germline CDR1 and CDR2: KGHSH and LQKENI. This CDR3 is built from 15 residues. V lost 6 bases, J lost 4 bases, and 7 bases stayed unmatched. Study conclusions and caveats: Newly diagnosed patients reportedly trailed healthy donors in baseline TCR diversity.

Using immunoSEQ multiplex PCR, the repertoire was profiled, and TCRdb retains in-frame clones only, with some absent. The sample includes 70,000 or so clones, nearly 95% of them seen just once. This receptor was taken from a human donor with classical Hodgkin lymphoma. The sequencing sample was made of peripheral blood mononuclear cells (PBMCs). V usage is TRBV18 and J usage is TRBJ2-1, with TRBD1 matching over 9 bases. CDR3 in DNA: TGTGCCAGCTCCCCCGGGACAGGGTCGTACAATGAGCAGTTCTTC. It encodes CASSPGTGSYNEQFF.